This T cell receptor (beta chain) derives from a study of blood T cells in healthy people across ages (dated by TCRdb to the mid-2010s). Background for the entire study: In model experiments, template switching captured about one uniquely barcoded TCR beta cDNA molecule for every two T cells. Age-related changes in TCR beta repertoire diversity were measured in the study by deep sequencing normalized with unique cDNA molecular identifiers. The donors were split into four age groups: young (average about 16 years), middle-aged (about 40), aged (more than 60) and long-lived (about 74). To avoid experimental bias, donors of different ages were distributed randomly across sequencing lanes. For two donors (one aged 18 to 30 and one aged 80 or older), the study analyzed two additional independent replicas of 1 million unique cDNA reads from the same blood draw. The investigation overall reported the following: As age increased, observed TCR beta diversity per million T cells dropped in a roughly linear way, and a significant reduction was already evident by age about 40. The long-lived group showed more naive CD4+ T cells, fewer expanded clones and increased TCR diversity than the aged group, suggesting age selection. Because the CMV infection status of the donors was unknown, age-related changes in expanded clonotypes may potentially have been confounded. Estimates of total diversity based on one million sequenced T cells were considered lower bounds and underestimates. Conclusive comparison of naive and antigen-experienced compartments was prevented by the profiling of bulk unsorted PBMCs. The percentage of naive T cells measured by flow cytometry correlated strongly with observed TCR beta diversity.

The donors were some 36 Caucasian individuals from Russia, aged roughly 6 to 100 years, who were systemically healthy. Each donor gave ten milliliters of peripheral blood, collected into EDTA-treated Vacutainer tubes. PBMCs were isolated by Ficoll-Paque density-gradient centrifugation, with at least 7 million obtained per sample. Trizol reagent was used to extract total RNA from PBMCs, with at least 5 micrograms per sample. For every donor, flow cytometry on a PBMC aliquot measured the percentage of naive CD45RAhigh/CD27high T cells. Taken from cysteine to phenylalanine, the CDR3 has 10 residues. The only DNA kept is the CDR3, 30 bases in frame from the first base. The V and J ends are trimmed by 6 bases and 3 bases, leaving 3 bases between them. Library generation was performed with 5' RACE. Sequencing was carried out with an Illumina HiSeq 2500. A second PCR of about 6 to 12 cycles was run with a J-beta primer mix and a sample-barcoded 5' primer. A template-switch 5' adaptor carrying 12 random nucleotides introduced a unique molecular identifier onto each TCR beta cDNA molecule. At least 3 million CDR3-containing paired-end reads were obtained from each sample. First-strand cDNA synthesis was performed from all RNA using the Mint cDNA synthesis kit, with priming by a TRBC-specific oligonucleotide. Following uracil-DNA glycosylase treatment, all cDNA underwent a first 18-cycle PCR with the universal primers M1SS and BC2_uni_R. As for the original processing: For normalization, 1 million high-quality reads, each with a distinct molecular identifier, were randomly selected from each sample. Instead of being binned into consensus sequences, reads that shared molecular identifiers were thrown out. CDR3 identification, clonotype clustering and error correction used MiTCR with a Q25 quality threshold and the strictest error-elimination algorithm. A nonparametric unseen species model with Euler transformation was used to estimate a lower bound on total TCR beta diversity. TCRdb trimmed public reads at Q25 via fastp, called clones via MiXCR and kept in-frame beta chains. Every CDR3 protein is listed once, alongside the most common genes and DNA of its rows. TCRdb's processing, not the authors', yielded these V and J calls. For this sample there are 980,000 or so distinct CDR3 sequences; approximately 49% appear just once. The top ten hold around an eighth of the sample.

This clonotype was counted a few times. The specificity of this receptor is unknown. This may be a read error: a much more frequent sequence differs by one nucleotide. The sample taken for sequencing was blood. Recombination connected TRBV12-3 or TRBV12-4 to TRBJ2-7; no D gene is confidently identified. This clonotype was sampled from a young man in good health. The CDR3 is CASRHYEQYF. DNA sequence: TGTGCCAGCAGGCACTACGAGCAGTACTTC.